This TCR beta chain was sequenced during a study of early T cells in non-severe SARS-CoV-2 infection. Germline CDR1 is MRHNA and CDR2 is SNTAGT. V was cut by 0 bases and J by 10 bases, with 4 bases left in between. This CDR3 comprises 11 residues. This clonotype was counted only a few times. Tagging with unique molecular identifiers was applied to individual cDNA molecules. One entry per CDR3 protein, called by TCRdb with MiXCR from the 5' RACE reads. The sample gives around 60,000 distinct CDR3 sequences, around 13% of which show up once; around 4% is in the top ten. V and J are TRBV6-4 and TRBJ2-1, with D hard to call. The receptor's source is an adult who was a healthcare worker with PCR-confirmed SARS-CoV-2 infection or an uninfected control (not recorded which). The sample was whole blood. The CDR3 region is CASSDSCEQFF. The CDR3 DNA follows: TGTGCCAGCAGTGACTCATGCGAGCAGTTCTTC.